What follows are 10 T cell receptor beta chains derived from one specimen sequenced in a study of identical twins. A single record per CDR3 protein comes from TCRdb applying MiXCR to the 5' RACE reads. The sample includes fewer than 550,000 distinct CDR3 sequences, 13% to 15% of them seen just once. The same data also went into a second study, on yellow fever vaccine responses in identical twins.

The sequenced sample consisted of CD4+ T cells sorted from blood. Receptor source: a young woman in good health.

This clonotype has a handful of counts. The V and J genes are TRBV7-9 and TRBJ1-2; D is unresolved. CDR1 SEHNR and CDR2 FQNEAQ come from the germline V gene (reference sequence). Trimming shortened V by 1 base and J by 0 bases, and 6 bases separated the two germline ends. This CDR3 is 14 amino acids long. The CDR3 region is CASSLVEANYGYTF. CDR3 coding DNA: TGTGCCAGCAGCTTAGTGGAGGCTAACTATGGCTACACCTTC. Using reference TRBV7-9 and TRBJ1-2 for the parts outside the CDR3, the full variable domain is DTGVSQNPRHKITKRGQNVTFRCDPISEHNRLYWYRQTLGQGPEFLTYFQNEAQLEKSRLLSDRFSAERPKGSFSTLEIQRTEQGDSAMYLCASSLVEANYGYTFGSGTRLTVV.

This clonotype was seen a few times. The chain combines TRBV10-3 with TRBJ2-7; 7 nucleotides match TRBD2. Germline values: CDR1 ENHRY, CDR2 SYGVKD. This CDR3 contains 15 residues. V lost 2 bases and J lost 2; bases outside the gene matches: 6. The CDR3 region is CAISEAGEGTYEQYF. The CDR3 nucleotides are TGTGCCATCAGTGAGGCGGGAGAGGGAACCTACGAGCAGTACTTC.

In this sample, this clonotype turned up a few times. The V gene is TRBV2, the J gene TRBJ2-5; D call uncertain. V lost 11 bases to trimming and J lost 5 bases, with 18 bases between them. This CDR3 comprises 13 residues. The germline V gene has CDR1 SNHLY and CDR2 FYNNEI. The CDR3 bases are TGTGCCGGAGTGGGCGAGGTGGGGGAGACCCAGTACTTC. This translates into CAGVGEVGETQYF.

This clonotype showed up many times. The chain recombines TRBV12-3 or TRBV12-4 with TRBJ1-5, with D uncertain. The CDR3 runs 14 residues. The V end was cut by 6 bases, the J end by 1 base, with 10 bases between. The CDR3 spells CASRGDTSNQPQHF. DNA for the CDR3: TGTGCCAGCAGGGGAGACACGAGCAATCAGCCCCAGCATTTT.

The chain's CDR3 is CASSVGQANTGELFF. The CDR3 DNA is TGCGCCAGCAGCGTCGGACAGGCCAACACCGGGGAGCTGTTTTTT. The chain uses TRBV5-1 and TRBJ2-2; TRBD1 agrees at 7 bases. This CDR3 region has 15 residues. Germline V CDR1 and CDR2: SGHRS, YFSETQ. The junction had 5 bases not matched to a gene; V was cut back by 4 bases and J by 2 bases.

The chain has TRBV7-9 and TRBJ2-1; 9 bases line up with TRBD2. The germline V gene has CDR1 SEHNR and CDR2 FQNEAQ (reference sequence). The CDR3 length is 17 residues. J lost 1 base, V lost 1 base, and 5 bases had no gene match. The CDR3 here is CASSLGASGNSYNEQFF. The CDR3 region has the DNA TGTGCCAGCAGCTTAGGGGCTAGCGGGAATTCCTACAATGAGCAGTTCTTC.

The V and J genes are TRBV4-1 and TRBJ1-5, with D possibly TRBD1 on 6 matching bases. The germline V gene has CDR1 MGHRA and CDR2 YSYEKL. The CDR3 spans 17 residues. V lost 1 base, J lost 5 bases, and 18 bases lay in between. CDR3 DNA: TGCGCCAGCAGCCAAGTTGGGAAAGGGGGACTTTATCAGCCCCAGCATTTT. Translation gives CASSQVGKGGLYQPQHF.

The V gene is TRBV27, the J gene TRBJ1-5, with 9 bases identical to TRBD1. The germline V gene encodes CDR1 MNHEY and CDR2 SMNVEV (reference sequence). The CDR3 length is 17 residues. V lost 5 bases and J lost 6; bases outside the gene matches: 14. As DNA, the CDR3 is TGTGCCAGCAGTCCCATCGGGACAGGGCTCTTAAGTCAGCCCCAGCATTTT. This encodes CASSPIGTGLLSQPQHF.

This clonotype showed up just a few times. This chain links TRBV29-1 with TRBJ2-2; 12 nucleotides align to TRBD2. Germline V lookup: CDR1 SQVTM, CDR2 ANQGSEA. The CDR3 is 15 residues long. CDR3 in amino acids: CNRLAGGIHTGELFF. The CDR3 DNA sequence: TGCAACAGGCTAGCGGGAGGGATTCACACCGGGGAGCTGTTTTTT.

The chain employs TRBV7-9 and TRBJ2-3; weak D call: TRBD2 (5 bases). This CDR3 region has 15 residues. CDR1 is SEHNR and CDR2 is FQNEAQ in the germline V gene (reference sequence). The V end lost 5 bases, the J end lost 6 bases, and 18 bases lay between the germline ends. In DNA form, the CDR3 reads TGTGCCAGCAGCCCCCCGGGGAGTAGTACTGATACGCAGTATTTT. It translates to CASSPPGSSTDTQYF.